This T cell receptor beta chain is from a study of shared clonotypes between healthy human individuals. Study-level results: Larger estimated richness was generally recorded for naive subsets relative to memory subsets. Naive CD4 clonotype sharing across a few donors was about 5%.

CD4+ cells yielded CD45RA+ naive and CD45RA-negative memory subsets. Each sorted subset replicate got 200 ng genomic DNA, 30,000 or so genomes. The method was immunoSEQ multiplex PCR; TCRdb's version includes in-frame clones alone and lacks a portion of them. Among under 550,000 clones, about 96% were seen once, and the ten largest hold about 0.064%. As regards this clone: Its antigen is currently unknown.

Input material: naive CD4+ T cells sorted from blood. Subset defined: CD45RA+ positively selected. This TCR derives from a woman younger than 45 in good health.

The CDR3 nucleotides read TGTGCCAGCAGTTTTGGAGGATTTTCCTACAATGAGCAGTTCTTC. Protein sequence: CASSFGGFSYNEQFF. V gene TRBV27 combines with J gene TRBJ2-1; weak D call: TRBD2 (5 bases). The germline V and J ends were trimmed by 3 bases and 1 base, with 10 bases remaining between them. Germline CDR1 is MNHEY and CDR2 is SMNVEV (reference sequence). The CDR3 runs 15 residues.